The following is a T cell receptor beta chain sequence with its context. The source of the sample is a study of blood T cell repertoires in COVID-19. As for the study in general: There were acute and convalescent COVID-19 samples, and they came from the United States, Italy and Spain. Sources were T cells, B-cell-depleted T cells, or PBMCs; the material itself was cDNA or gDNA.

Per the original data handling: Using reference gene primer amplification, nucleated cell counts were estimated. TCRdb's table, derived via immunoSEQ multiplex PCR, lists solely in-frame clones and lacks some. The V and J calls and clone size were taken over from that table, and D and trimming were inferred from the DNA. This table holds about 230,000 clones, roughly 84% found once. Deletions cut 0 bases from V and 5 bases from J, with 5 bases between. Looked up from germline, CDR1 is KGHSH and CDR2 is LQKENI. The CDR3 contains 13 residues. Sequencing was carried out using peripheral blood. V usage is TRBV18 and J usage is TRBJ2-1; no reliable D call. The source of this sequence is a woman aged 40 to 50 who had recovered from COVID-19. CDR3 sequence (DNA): TGTGCCAGCTCACCACCGCGGAACAATGAGCAGTTCTTC. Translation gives CASSPPRNNEQFF.